These T cell receptor beta chains were read from a single sample in a study of blood T cell repertoires in COVID-19. This table comes from immunoSEQ multiplex PCR, and its TCRdb copy is limited to in-frame clones, with some not included. The sample has around 400,000 clones, approximately 89% seen once. Sequencing was performed on peripheral blood. These receptors were collected from a woman aged 55-75 years with COVID-19, enrolled during active disease. Each CDR3 is given with its conserved first and last residue. The order of the fields is V gene, J gene, D gene, clone size, CDR3 protein, CDR3 DNA. A D gene is named only where the DNA matches it firmly. Size tells how often a clone was seen (once, few, many) or the class of an expanded clone, and some rows leave it out.

TRBV4-1	TRBJ2-3	.	.	CASSPQSRQGLVTQYF	TGCGCCAGCAGCCCCCAATCGCGCCAGGGCCTTGTGACACAGTATTTT
TRBV5-5	TRBJ1-2	.	.	CASDTANYGYTF	TGTGCCAGCGACACGGCTAACTATGGCTACACCTTC
TRBV3-1/TRBV3-2	TRBJ2-5	TRBD2	.	CASSQNGGARETQYF	TGTGCCAGCAGCCAAAACGGGGGGGCCCGGGAGACCCAGTACTTC
TRBV7-9	TRBJ1-4	.	.	CASSRGDGEKLFF	TGTGCCAGCAGCCGGGGGGATGGTGAAAAACTGTTTTTT
TRBV14	TRBJ1-2	.	.	CASSQVALQGYTF	TGTGCCAGCAGCCAAGTCGCCCTGCAGGGCTACACCTTC
TRBV18	TRBJ1-3	.	.	CASSSDSSLSGNTIYF	TGTGCCAGCTCCTCGGACAGTTCTCTCTCTGGAAACACCATATATTTT
TRBV29-1	TRBJ2-3	.	.	CSADYTDTQYF	TGCAGCGCTGACTACACAGATACGCAGTATTTT
TRBV7-3	TRBJ2-3	.	.	CASSFGTDTQYF	TGTGCCAGCAGCTTCGGCACAGATACGCAGTATTTT
TRBV19	TRBJ1-6	TRBD1	.	CASSTLRDRVHSPLHF	TGTGCCAGTAGTACACTCCGGGACAGGGTCCACTCACCCCTCCACTTT
TRBV5-8	TRBJ1-5	.	.	CASSLHRLSNQPQHF	TGTGCCAGCAGCTTACACAGGCTTAGCAATCAGCCCCAGCATTTT
TRBV18	TRBJ2-5	.	once	CASSPLQETQYF	TGTGCCAGCTCACCCCTCCAAGAGACCCAGTACTTC
TRBV11-2	TRBJ1-2	.	.	CASSLDSGNYGYTF	TGTGCCAGCAGCTTAGATTCAGGGAACTATGGCTACACCTTC
TRBV9	TRBJ1-1	.	.	CASRPHPTDGGLYTEAFF	TGTGCCAGCAGGCCTCACCCCACAGACGGCGGGCTGTACACTGAAGCTTTCTTT
TRBV21-1	TRBJ2-7	.	.	CASSYRDTYEQYF	TGTGCCAGCAGCTACCGGGACACCTACGAGCAGTACTTC
TRBV11-2	TRBJ2-5	.	.	CASSSQGETQYF	TGTGCCAGCAGCTCCCAGGGGGAGACCCAGTACTTC
TRBV5-8	TRBJ2-4	.	.	CASSHTDLGGDIQYF	TGTGCCAGCAGCCATACCGACCTAGGGGGAGACATTCAGTACTTC
TRBV10-3	TRBJ1-2	TRBD1	.	CAISFDRDGRTGYTF	TGTGCCATCAGTTTCGACAGGGATGGAAGGACTGGCTACACCTTC
TRBV21-1	TRBJ2-7	.	.	CASSKALSAGEQYF	TGTGCCAGCAGCAAAGCGCTTTCCGCGGGAGAGCAGTACTTC
TRBV5-1	TRBJ2-1	TRBD2	.	CASRQTSGGAYEQFF	TGCGCCAGCAGGCAGACTAGCGGGGGGGCTTATGAGCAGTTCTTC
TRBV7-3	TRBJ2-1	TRBD1	.	CASSLKSGTGRNEQFF	TGTGCCAGCAGCTTAAAATCCGGGACAGGGCGGAATGAGCAGTTCTTC
TRBV7-9	TRBJ2-3	TRBD2	.	CASSSNRVERGRYTDTQYF	TGTGCCAGCAGCTCCAATCGGGTGGAGCGGGGGAGATACACAGATACGCAGTATTTT
TRBV3-1/TRBV3-2	TRBJ2-5	.	once	CASTRGGGGSETQYF	TGTGCCAGCACCCGAGGTGGGGGCGGTTCAGAGACCCAGTACTTC
TRBV4-2	TRBJ1-1	.	.	CASSQDSHRNTEAFF	TGTGCCAGCAGCCAAGACTCCCACAGGAACACTGAAGCTTTCTTT
TRBV20-1	TRBJ2-1	TRBD1	.	CSASSRGLYNEQFF	TGCAGTGCTAGTAGCAGGGGGCTCTACAATGAGCAGTTCTTC
TRBV5-1	TRBJ1-1	.	.	CASSLKSLNTEAFF	TGCGCCAGCAGCTTGAAGAGCTTGAACACTGAAGCTTTCTTT
TRBV19	TRBJ2-5	TRBD1	.	CASSKDRDETQYF	TGTGCCAGTAGTAAGGACAGGGACGAGACCCAGTACTTC
TRBV6-5	TRBJ1-4	.	.	CASSYFIQGKKKLFF	TGTGCCAGCAGTTACTTCATCCAGGGCAAGAAAAAACTGTTTTTT
TRBV5-6	TRBJ1-5	TRBD1	.	CASSLGTGGMEPQHF	TGTGCCAGCAGCTTAGGGACAGGGGGAATGGAGCCCCAGCATTTT
TRBV7-3	TRBJ1-1	.	.	CASAGQITEAFF	TGTGCCAGCGCCGGACAGATCACTGAAGCTTTCTTT
TRBV14	TRBJ2-3	TRBD1	.	CASSHRQGALADTQYF	TGTGCCAGCAGCCACAGACAGGGGGCCCTCGCAGATACGCAGTATTTT
TRBV7-3	TRBJ2-1	TRBD2	.	CASSPSSGGTYNEQFF	TGTGCCAGCAGCCCCAGTAGCGGGGGTACCTACAATGAGCAGTTCTTC
TRBV5-1	TRBJ1-4	.	.	CASSLGRDEKLFF	TGCGCCAGCAGCTTGGGGCGGGATGAAAAACTGTTTTTT
TRBV28	TRBJ1-5	.	.	CASSSLGQPQHF	TGTGCCAGCAGCTCCCTCGGGCAGCCCCAGCATTTT
TRBV15	TRBJ2-3	.	.	CATSSRTRWVTQYF	TGTGCCACCAGCAGTCGTACTAGATGGGTTACGCAGTATTTT
TRBV3-1/TRBV3-2	TRBJ1-4	.	.	CASSLGGAYEKLFF	TGTGCCAGCAGCTTGGGGGGAGCCTATGAAAAACTGTTTTTT